This paragraph covers one TCR beta chain sequence. The data originate from a study of blood T cell repertoires in COVID-19. Turning to the study itself: From the United States, Italy and Spain came samples of acute and convalescent COVID-19. The analysed material was cDNA or gDNA that came from T cells, B-cell-depleted T cells, or PBMCs.

The CDR3 loop spans 15 amino acids. Trimming shortened V by 4 bases and J by 1 base, and 14 bases separated the two germline ends. Looked up from germline, CDR1 is SGHRS and CDR2 is YFSETQ. Original handling: Quantification of nucleated cells was approximated via reference gene primer amplification. Clones were sequenced by immunoSEQ multiplex PCR, and TCRdb holds only the in-frame ones, with some missing. V, J and clone size reflect that table, while D and trimming were determined from the DNA. The sample consists of 150,000 to 200,000 clones, 88% of them appearing once. This receptor was identified in a human donor in a cohort sampled during active COVID-19. The chain is built from TRBV5-1 and TRBJ2-5; D is possibly TRBD2 (7 bases). The sequenced sample consisted of peripheral blood. The CDR3 sequence: CASSRGAGAQETQYF. CDR3 bases: TGCGCCAGCAGCCGGGGGGCGGGGGCCCAAGAGACCCAGTACTTC.